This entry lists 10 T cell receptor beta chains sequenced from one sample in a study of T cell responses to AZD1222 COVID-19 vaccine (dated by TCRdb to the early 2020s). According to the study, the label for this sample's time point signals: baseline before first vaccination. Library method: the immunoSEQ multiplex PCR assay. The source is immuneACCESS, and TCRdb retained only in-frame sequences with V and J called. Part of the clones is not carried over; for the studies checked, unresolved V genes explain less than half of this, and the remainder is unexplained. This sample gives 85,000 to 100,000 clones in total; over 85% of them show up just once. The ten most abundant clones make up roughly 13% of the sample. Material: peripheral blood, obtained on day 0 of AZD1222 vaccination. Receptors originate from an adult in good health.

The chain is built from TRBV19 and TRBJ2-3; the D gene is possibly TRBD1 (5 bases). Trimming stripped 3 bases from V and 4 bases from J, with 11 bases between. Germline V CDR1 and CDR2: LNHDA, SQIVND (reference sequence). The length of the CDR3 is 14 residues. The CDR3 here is CASSIQGYADTQYF. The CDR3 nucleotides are TGTGCCAGTAGTATTCAGGGATACGCAGATACGCAGTATTTT.

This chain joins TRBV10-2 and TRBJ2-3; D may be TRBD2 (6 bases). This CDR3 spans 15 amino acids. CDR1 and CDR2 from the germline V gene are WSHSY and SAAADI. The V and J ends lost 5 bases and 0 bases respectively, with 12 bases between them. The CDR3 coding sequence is TGCGCCAGCAGTATCGCTAGCGTGAGCACAGATACGCAGTATTTT. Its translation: CASSIASVSTDTQYF.

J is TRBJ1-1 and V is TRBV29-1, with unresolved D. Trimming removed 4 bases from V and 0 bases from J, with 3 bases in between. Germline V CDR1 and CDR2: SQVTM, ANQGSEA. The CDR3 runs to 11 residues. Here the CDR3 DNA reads TGCAGCGTTGCCTTGAACACTGAAGCTTTCTTT. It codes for CSVALNTEAFF.

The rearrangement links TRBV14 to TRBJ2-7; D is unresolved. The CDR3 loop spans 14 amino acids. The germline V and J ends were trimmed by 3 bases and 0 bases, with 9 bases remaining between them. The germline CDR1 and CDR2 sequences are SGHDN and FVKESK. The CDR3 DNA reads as TGTGCCAGCAGCCAGTTCAGGAGCTCCTACGAGCAGTACTTC. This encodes CASSQFRSSYEQYF. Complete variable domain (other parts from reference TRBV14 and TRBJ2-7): EAGVTQFPSHSVIEKGQTVTLRCDPISGHDNLYWYRRVMGKEIKFLLHFVKESKQDESGMPNNRFLAERTGGTYSTLKVQPAELEDSGVYFCASSQFRSSYEQYFGPGTRLTVT.

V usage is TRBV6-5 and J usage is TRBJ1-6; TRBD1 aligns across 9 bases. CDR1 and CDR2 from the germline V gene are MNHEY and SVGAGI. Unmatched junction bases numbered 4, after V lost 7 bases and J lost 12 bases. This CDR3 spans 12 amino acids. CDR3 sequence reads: CASTTGGGPLHF. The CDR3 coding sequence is TGTGCCAGCACAACAGGGGGCGGACCCCTCCACTTT.

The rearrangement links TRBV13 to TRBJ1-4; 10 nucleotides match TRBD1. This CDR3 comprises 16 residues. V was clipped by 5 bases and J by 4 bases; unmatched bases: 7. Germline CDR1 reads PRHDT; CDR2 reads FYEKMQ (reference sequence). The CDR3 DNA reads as TGTGCCAGCAGCCCCTCGGGACAGGGGTATAATGAAAAACTGTTTTTT. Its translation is CASSPSGQGYNEKLFF. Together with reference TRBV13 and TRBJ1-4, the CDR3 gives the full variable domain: AAGVIQSPRHLIKEKRETATLKCYPIPRHDTVYWYQQGPGQDPQFLISFYEKMQSDKGSIPDRFSAQQFSDYHSELNMSSLELGDSALYFCASSPSGQGYNEKLFFGSGTQLSVL.

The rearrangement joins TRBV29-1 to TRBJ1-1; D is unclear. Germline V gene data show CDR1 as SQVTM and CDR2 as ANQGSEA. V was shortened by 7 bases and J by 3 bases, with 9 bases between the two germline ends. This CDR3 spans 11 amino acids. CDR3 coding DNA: TGCAGCGCTCAGGAGGACACTGAAGCTTTCTTT. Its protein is CSAQEDTEAFF.

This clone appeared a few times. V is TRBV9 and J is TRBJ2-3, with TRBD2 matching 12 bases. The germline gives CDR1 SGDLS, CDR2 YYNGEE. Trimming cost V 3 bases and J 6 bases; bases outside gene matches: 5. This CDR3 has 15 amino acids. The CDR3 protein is CASSASGGAGDTQYF. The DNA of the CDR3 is TGTGCCAGCAGCGCTAGCGGGGGGGCCGGGGATACGCAGTATTTT.

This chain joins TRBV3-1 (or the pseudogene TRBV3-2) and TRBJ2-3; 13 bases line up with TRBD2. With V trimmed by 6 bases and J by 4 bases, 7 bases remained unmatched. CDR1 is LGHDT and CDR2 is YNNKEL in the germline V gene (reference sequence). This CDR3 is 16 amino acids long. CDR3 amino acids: CASRVGTSGIPDTQYF. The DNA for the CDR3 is TGTGCCAGCAGAGTCGGGACTAGCGGGATTCCAGATACGCAGTATTTT.

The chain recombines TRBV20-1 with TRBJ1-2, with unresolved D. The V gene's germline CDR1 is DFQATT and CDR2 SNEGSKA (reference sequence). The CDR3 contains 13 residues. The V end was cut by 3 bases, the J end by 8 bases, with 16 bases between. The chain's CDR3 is CSASSAGEDGYTF. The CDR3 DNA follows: TGCAGTGCTAGTTCGGCAGGAGAGGACGGCTACACCTTC.